These T cell receptor beta chains were read from a single sample in a study of identifying expanded T cells in peripheral blood. Sequenced by immunoSEQ multiplex PCR; TCRdb stores in-frame clones only, minus some. The sample holds about 100,000 clones, around 88% seen once. Sequenced material: blood. Receptors originate from a person between 18 and 69 years old in good health. CDR3s include the opening cysteine and the closing phenylalanine or tryptophan. The order of the fields is V gene, J gene, CDR3 length, CDR3 protein.

TRBV2	TRBJ1-1	17	CASTPGGGPTKNTEAFF
TRBV4-1	TRBJ1-5	18	CASSRGLRGRESNQPQHF
TRBV27	TRBJ2-1	14	CASSLSQQGNEQFF
TRBV6-5	TRBJ2-1	15	CASSDYRDYYNEQFF
TRBV7-9	TRBJ2-3	12	CASSRRSDTQYF
TRBV11-2	TRBJ2-2	16	CASSLSRGANTGELFF
TRBV5-6	TRBJ1-6	14	CASSWGTGESPLHF
TRBV9	TRBJ2-5	15	CASSAGSWGGETQYF
TRBV28	TRBJ1-2	13	CASGSGGNYGYTF
TRBV11-2	TRBJ2-2	15	CASSPSTGTPGELFF
TRBV6-6	TRBJ2-5	15	CASSFTSGGEETQYF
TRBV13	TRBJ1-2	11	CASSLRSGYTF
TRBV6-5	TRBJ1-4	15	CASSYGGTTNEKLFF
TRBV5-4	TRBJ1-6	16	CASSLQGGFRNSPLHF
TRBV28	TRBJ1-1	16	CASSLAPGEMDTEAFF
TRBV5-1	TRBJ2-5	13	CASSKAGTETQYF
TRBV2	TRBJ2-7	14	CASQTAGSGYEQYF
TRBV11-2	TRBJ1-1	13	CASSLRNVAEAFF
TRBV10-2	TRBJ1-4	13	CASRDRVGEKLFF
TRBV7-8	TRBJ2-2	16	CASTFLVDFSTGELFF
TRBV6-5	TRBJ2-1	16	CASSYSPRTAYNEQFF
TRBV14	TRBJ1-2	14	CASSQGRGYIGSTF
TRBV6-5	TRBJ2-7	14	CASRRGTGYYEQYF
TRBV5-5	TRBJ2-5	13	CASSPGVTETQYF
TRBV23-1	TRBJ2-2	20	CASSQSIAGRGWRGTGELFF
TRBV28	TRBJ1-5	15	CASSRDRLRGQPQHF
TRBV11-3	TRBJ1-1	14	CASSLGQGYTEAFF
TRBV11-2	TRBJ2-7	17	CASSPPLVGGFGMGQYF